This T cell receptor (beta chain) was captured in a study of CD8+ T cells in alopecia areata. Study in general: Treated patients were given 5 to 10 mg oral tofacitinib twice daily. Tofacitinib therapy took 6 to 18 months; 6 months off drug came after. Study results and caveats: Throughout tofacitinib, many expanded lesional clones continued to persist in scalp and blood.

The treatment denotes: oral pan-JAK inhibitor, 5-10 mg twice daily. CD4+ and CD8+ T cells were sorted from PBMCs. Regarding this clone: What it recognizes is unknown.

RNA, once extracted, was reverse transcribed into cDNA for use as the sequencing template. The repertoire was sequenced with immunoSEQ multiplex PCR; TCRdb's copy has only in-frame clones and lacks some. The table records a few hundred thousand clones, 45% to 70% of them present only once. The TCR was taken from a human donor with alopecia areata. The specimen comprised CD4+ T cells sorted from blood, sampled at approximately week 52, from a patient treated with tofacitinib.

CDR3 nucleotide sequence: TGCAGCGTTGAAGGAGGCAGCAGGACCACAGATACGCAGTATTTT. The encoded protein is CSVEGGSRTTDTQYF. The gene calls are TRBV29-1 and TRBJ2-3; D unclear. Trimming left V 1 base short and J 2 bases short, with 13 bases between. Germline loops: CDR1 SQVTM, CDR2 ANQGSEA. The CDR3 spans 15 residues.